This record looks at one TCR beta chain sequence and its context. Its cognate antigen is unknown. This sample is part of a study of cytomegalovirus exposure and HLA in healthy donors. The study's findings and limits: Confirmation in vitro established that a few CMV-associated chains were specific for CMV antigens. Presence/absence analyses supposed approximately even sequencing depth among donors.

This CDR3 region has 15 residues. Germline V gives CDR1 SGHVS, CDR2 FQNEAQ. Trimming removed 0 bases at V and 0 bases at J, with 8 bases between. Amplification used 60 Vbeta primers and 13 Jbeta primers. Assay used: immunoSEQ multiplex PCR; TCRdb lists only in-frame clones, some missing. Of more than 100,000 clones listed, under 90% are singletons. The sequenced material came from PBMCs. This chain joins TRBV7-8 and TRBJ1-2; D gene unclear. The clonotype was recovered from a female donor in good health and CMV-seropositive. CDR3 sequence: CASSLAFGANYGYTF. CDR3 coding DNA: TGTGCCAGCAGCTTAGCATTCGGAGCTAACTATGGCTACACCTTC.